This T cell receptor (beta chain) was sequenced for a study of T cell repertoires in cytomegalovirus infection. Germline CDR1 MDHEN, CDR2 SYDVKM. This CDR3 contains 17 residues. V lost 11 bases, J lost 2 bases, and 13 bases stayed unmatched. TCRdb passed the reads through MiXCR, listing each CDR3 protein once. The repertoire holds over 300,000 distinct CDR3 sequences, with 9% to 9.5% as singletons. This rearrangement joins TRBV28 to TRBJ2-1, with 12 bases that match TRBD2. The sample consisted of PBMCs. The TCR was taken from a human donor in good health (CMV status not recorded). Some clones in this sample may be carry-over from other donors' samples. CDR3 DNA sequence: TGTGCCTGTAGATCGGGACTAGCGGGCGTAGCCTACAATGAGCAGTTCTTC. As protein: CACRSGLAGVAYNEQFF.